The clone carrying this TCR beta chain has ten or more counts. Its cognate antigen is unknown. The record originates from a study of T cells in Graves' hyperthyroidism and ophthalmopathy. Regions amplified from RNA transcripts were the TCR beta CDR3 regions. The TCR CDR3 was amplified in a first-round RT-PCR using the HTBI primer set. TCRdb re-called the multiplex PCR reads with MiXCR, one entry per CDR3 protein. The sample shows around 200,000 distinct CDR3 sequences, about a sixth of them seen only once. The germline V gene encodes CDR1 DFQATT and CDR2 SNEGSKA (reference sequence). With 2 bases removed from V and 0 bases from J, the gap between germline ends came to 2 bases. The CDR3 covers 11 residues. The study, taken as a whole, reports: Most thyroid-expanded clonotypes above 0.001 were also found in blood.

This receptor was obtained from a man aged 35-49 years with Graves' hyperthyroidism. The V call is TRBV20-1, the J call TRBJ2-7; D not certain. Sequencing input: blood. The CDR3 DNA reads as TGCAGTGCTAGATTCTCCTACGAGCAGTACTTC. Residues: CSARFSYEQYF.